One and the same sample provided the 15 T cell receptor beta chains below, sequenced in a study of blood T cell repertoires in COVID-19. The method was immunoSEQ multiplex PCR; TCRdb's version includes in-frame clones alone and lacks a portion of them. The top ten hold less than 20% of the sample, which has 150,000 to 200,000 clones, around 80% seen once. Source material: peripheral blood. These receptors were obtained from a woman of 80 years or more with acute or convalescent COVID-19.

The V call is TRBV5-5, the J call TRBJ2-1; the match to TRBD1 covers 10 bases. J was trimmed by 8 bases and V by 4 bases; bases with no gene match: 15. Germline CDR1 is SGHKS and CDR2 is YYEKEE (reference sequence). The CDR3 spans 17 residues. In DNA, the CDR3 is TGTGCCAGCAGCGCACCGGACAGGGGGTTCCCTTTGGATGAGCAGTTCTTC. Its protein product is CASSAPDRGFPLDEQFF.

There are a few counts of this clone. This chain connects TRBV27 to TRBJ2-2; D might be TRBD2 (6 bases). The CDR3 runs to 14 residues. V lost 6 bases to trimming and J lost 3 bases, with 11 bases between them. CDR1 and CDR2 (germline): MNHEY, SMNVEV (reference sequence). CDR3 DNA: TGTGCCAGCAGGGTCGGACTATACACCGGGGAGCTGTTTTTT. Translated: CASRVGLYTGELFF.

The V and J genes are TRBV11-1 and TRBJ2-3; D is perhaps TRBD2 (6 bases). The CDR3 runs to 13 residues. Trimming took off 5 bases at V and 3 bases at J, with 9 bases between the two ends. Germline lookup yields CDR1 SGHAT and CDR2 FQDESV (reference sequence). Here the CDR3 DNA reads TGTGCCAGCAGCGCCGGGAGAACAGATACGCAGTATTTT. Amino acid sequence: CASSAGRTDTQYF.

The chain recombines TRBV19 with TRBJ2-5; possible D gene TRBD2, 5 bases. Germline V CDR1 and CDR2: LNHDA, SQIVND (reference sequence). The CDR3 contains 14 residues. The V and J ends lost 6 bases and 2 bases respectively, with 13 bases between them. The chain's CDR3 is CASRNPGNQETQYF. The CDR3 DNA reads TGTGCCAGTAGAAATCCCGGGAATCAAGAGACCCAGTACTTC.

The V gene is TRBV27, the J gene TRBJ2-7, with 11 nucleotides matching TRBD2. Germline V lookup: CDR1 MNHEY, CDR2 SMNVEV (reference sequence). The trim removed 5 bases at V and 6 bases at J, leaving 9 bases unmatched. CDR3 length: 15 amino acids. The CDR3 loop reads CASSPLAGGLGEQYF. As DNA, the CDR3 is TGTGCCAGCAGTCCGTTAGCGGGGGGGCTAGGCGAGCAGTACTTC.

The chain is built from TRBV6-5 and TRBJ1-5; D is uncertain. Deletions cut 6 bases from V and 6 bases from J, with 15 bases between. CDR3 length equals 14 residues. The germline CDR1 and CDR2 sequences are MNHEY and SVGAGI. The CDR3 nucleotides are TGTGCCAGCAGACGGAGGGAGGCGGGTCAGCCCCAGCATTTT. Protein sequence: CASRRREAGQPQHF.

The chain couples TRBV6-5 to TRBJ2-3; D not resolved. CDR1 is MNHEY, CDR2 SVGAGI, per germline. This CDR3 is 13 amino acids long. Trimming cost V 2 bases and J 4 bases, with 7 bases left between them. CDR3 loop: CASSYKIADTQYF. CDR3 DNA: TGTGCCAGCAGTTACAAGATAGCAGATACGCAGTATTTT.

This sequence joins TRBV5-4 and TRBJ1-6, with a tentative D call TRBD1 (5 bases). CDR1 is SGHNT and CDR2 is YYREEE in the germline V gene (reference sequence). The V gene lost 0 bases and the J gene lost 7 bases, with 8 bases spanning the gap. CDR3 length: 14 residues. The CDR3 DNA reads as TGTGCCAGCAGCTTGGACAGGATGAATTCACCCCTCCACTTT. Protein: CASSLDRMNSPLHF. Full variable domain (remainder filled in from reference TRBV5-4 and TRBJ1-6): ETGVTQSPTHLIKTRGQQVTLRCSSQSGHNTVSWYQQALGQGPQFIFQYYREEENGRGNFPPRFSGLQFPNYSSELNVNALELDDSALYLCASSLDRMNSPLHFGNGTRLTVT.

This rearrangement joins TRBV5-5 to TRBJ1-2, with 8 bases aligning to TRBD1. Germline CDR1 reads SGHKS; CDR2 reads YYEKEE (reference sequence). J was trimmed by 3 bases and V by 1 base; bases with no gene match: 2. CDR3 length: 14 residues. This CDR3 is CASSLQGADYGYTF. The CDR3 DNA follows: TGTGCCAGCAGCTTGCAGGGGGCGGACTATGGCTACACCTTC.

The chain is built from TRBV7-2 and TRBJ2-6; 7 bases are a match to TRBD2. V lost 4 bases, J lost 4 bases, and 13 bases stayed unmatched. This CDR3 has 18 amino acids. Germline CDR1 is SGHTA and CDR2 is FQGNSA. In DNA form, the CDR3 reads TGTGCCAGCAGCTCCGAAGCGGGATTTTTCGCGGGGGCCAACGTCCTGACTTTC. This gives the protein CASSSEAGFFAGANVLTF. Full variable domain (outside the CDR3, taken from reference TRBV7-2 and TRBJ2-6): GAGVSQSPSNKVTEKGKDVELRCDPISGHTALYWYRQSLGQGLEFLIYFQGNSAPDKSGLPSDRFSAERTGGSVSTLTIQRTQQEDSAVYLCASSSEAGFFAGANVLTFGAGSRLTVL.

The V and J genes are TRBV19 and TRBJ2-2, with 8 bases identical to TRBD2. V shed 6 bases, J shed 7 bases, and the junction held 7 bases outside the gene matches. The CDR3 extends over 14 amino acids. Germline V gene data show CDR1 as LNHDA and CDR2 as SQIVND (reference sequence). DNA of the CDR3: TGTGCCAGTAGCCTAGCGGGTTCAATCGGGGAGCTGTTTTTT. The encoded protein is CASSLAGSIGELFF.

CDR3 DNA sequence: TGTGCCAGCAGCCCACAGGGGTTAGAGTACGAGCAGTACTTC. This encodes CASSPQGLEYEQYF. The rearrangement uses TRBV28 and TRBJ2-7; 7 nucleotides align to TRBD1. V lost 6 bases to trimming and J lost 4 bases; unmatched junction nucleotides: 9. The CDR3 extends over 14 amino acids. The germline gives CDR1 MDHEN, CDR2 SYDVKM.

Of note for this clone: This sample also contains other DNA sequences that code for the same CDR3. The V and J genes are TRBV6-2 or TRBV6-3 and TRBJ1-5; D is perhaps TRBD1 (5 bases). Trimming took 2 bases from V and 0 from J, leaving 8 bases between them. Germline assignment: CDR1 MNHEY and CDR2 SVGEGT. This CDR3 is built from 15 residues. The CDR3 loop is CASSYRGYSNQPQHF. Written as DNA, the CDR3 is TGTGCCAGCAGTTACAGGGGCTATAGCAATCAGCCCCAGCATTTT.

This chain connects TRBV5-4 to TRBJ1-3; D is perhaps TRBD1 (6 bases). Between the trimmed V and J ends, which lost 6 bases and 1 base, there was a span of 17 bases. The CDR3 consists of 16 residues. Germline V lookup: CDR1 SGHNT, CDR2 YYREEE (reference sequence). CDR3 sequence reads: CASTTNAGASGNTIYF. The DNA of the CDR3 is TGTGCCAGCACCACAAACGCGGGGGCTTCTGGAAACACCATATATTTT.

This chain connects TRBV6-1 to TRBJ1-2, with D perhaps TRBD1 (6 bases). CDR3 length: 16 residues. The V gene's germline CDR1 is MNHNS and CDR2 SASEGT. Between the trimmed V and J ends, which lost 3 bases and 3 bases, there was a span of 17 bases. CDR3 sequence reads: CASSDPIQGTDYGYTF. The CDR3 DNA follows: TGTGCCAGCAGTGACCCGATTCAGGGGACGGACTATGGCTACACCTTC.